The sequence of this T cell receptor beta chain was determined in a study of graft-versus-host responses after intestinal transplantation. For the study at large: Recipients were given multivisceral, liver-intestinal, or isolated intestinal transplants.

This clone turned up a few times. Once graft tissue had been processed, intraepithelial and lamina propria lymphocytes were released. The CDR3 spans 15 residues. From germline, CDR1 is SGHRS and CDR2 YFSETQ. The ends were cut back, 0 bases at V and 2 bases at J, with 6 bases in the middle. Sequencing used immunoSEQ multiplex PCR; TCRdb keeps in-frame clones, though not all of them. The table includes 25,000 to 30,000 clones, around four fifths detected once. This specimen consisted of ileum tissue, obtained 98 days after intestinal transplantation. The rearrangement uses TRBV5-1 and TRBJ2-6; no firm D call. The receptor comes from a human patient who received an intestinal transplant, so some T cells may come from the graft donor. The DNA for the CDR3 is TGCGCCAGCAGCTTGGCCTGGACTGGGGCCAACGTCCTGACTTTC. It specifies CASSLAWTGANVLTF.